The TCR beta chain described here comes from a study of blood T cell repertoires in COVID-19. For the study at large: PBMCs, B-cell-depleted T cells, or T cells provided the cDNA or gDNA that made up the material.

Study processing details: For nucleated cells, counts were estimated from reference gene primer amplification. The protocol was immunoSEQ multiplex PCR, while the TCRdb copy is restricted to in-frame clones and leaves out a portion. The DNA gave D and trimming, while V, J and clone size come from that table. The repertoire holds about 190,000 clones, with nearly 90% as singletons. With V trimmed by 3 bases and J by 5 bases, 7 bases remained unmatched. Germline V gives CDR1 MNHNS, CDR2 SASEGT. This CDR3 contains 15 residues. Material: peripheral blood. This sequence was found in a woman aged 40 to 50 who had recovered from COVID-19. The rearrangement uses TRBV6-1 and TRBJ2-5, with 9 bases fitting TRBD2. In DNA form, the CDR3 reads TGTGCCAGCAGTGAGGGCTTAGCGGGAGAGGAGACCCAGTACTTC. This gives the protein CASSEGLAGEETQYF.